This T cell receptor beta chain emerged from a study of breast tumors, draining lymph nodes, adjacent tissues. Study results and limitations: Luminal-like breast cancer showed significantly greater tumor-nontumor repertoire similarity than basal-like breast cancer did. Data only fit, rather than demonstrated, lymph node origin of most tumor T cells.

Judged by abundance, this clonotype is medium-sized. What it recognizes is unknown. This CDR3 contains 12 residues. Trimming removed 5 bases from V and 6 bases from J, with 8 bases in between. Germline-derived CDR1 and CDR2 are LNHDA and SQIVND (reference sequence). One entry per CDR3 protein, called by TCRdb with MiXCR from the multiplex PCR reads. The sample has about 15,000 distinct CDR3 sequences; around 50% are singletons. V is TRBV19 and J is TRBJ2-1, with D hard to call. The clonotype was recovered from a female donor with breast cancer. Some clones in this sample may be carry-over from other donors' samples. The specimen was tumor-adjacent breast tissue. CDR3 sequence: CASSDTFNEQFF. The CDR3 nucleotides are TGTGCCAGTAGTGACACCTTCAATGAGCAGTTCTTC. The whole variable domain, filled in from reference TRBV19 and TRBJ2-1, reads DGGITQSPKYLFRKEGQNVTLSCEQNLNHDAMYWYRQDPGQGLRLIYYSQIVNDFQKGDIAEGYSVSREKKESFPLTVTSAQKNPTAFYLCASSDTFNEQFFGPGTRLTVL.